This T cell receptor (beta chain) was found in a study of T cell changes during pregnancy in multiple sclerosis. Profiled with immunoSEQ multiplex PCR; TCRdb holds only in-frame clones, not every one. The sample holds around 69,000 clones, around 94% seen once. Germline CDR1 is LNHDA and CDR2 is SQIVND (reference sequence). V lost 5 bases and J lost 8, with 18 bases in between. The CDR3 runs 14 residues. The count of this clone is one. The rearrangement uses TRBV19 and TRBJ1-2; maybe TRBD1 (6 bases). The TCR was taken from a female donor in good health, enrolled as a control in a pregnancy study. The starting material was peripheral blood, obtained in the second trimester of pregnancy. CDR3 nucleotides: TGTGCCAGTAGTCGAACAGGGAGGGATGGAGGCTACACCTTC. It translates to CASSRTGRDGGYTF.